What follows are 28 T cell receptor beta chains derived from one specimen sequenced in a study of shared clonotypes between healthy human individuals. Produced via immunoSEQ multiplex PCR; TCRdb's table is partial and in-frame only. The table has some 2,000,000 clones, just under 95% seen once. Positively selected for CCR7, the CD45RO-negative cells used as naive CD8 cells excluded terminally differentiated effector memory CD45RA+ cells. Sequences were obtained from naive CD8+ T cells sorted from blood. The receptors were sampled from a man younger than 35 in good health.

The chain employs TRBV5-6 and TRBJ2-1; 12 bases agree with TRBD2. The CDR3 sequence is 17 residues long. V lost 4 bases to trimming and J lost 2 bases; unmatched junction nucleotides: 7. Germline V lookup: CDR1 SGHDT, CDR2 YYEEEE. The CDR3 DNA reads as TGTGCCAGCAGCCTTGGACTAGCGGGGTCACCCTACAATGAGCAGTTCTTC. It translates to CASSLGLAGSPYNEQFF.

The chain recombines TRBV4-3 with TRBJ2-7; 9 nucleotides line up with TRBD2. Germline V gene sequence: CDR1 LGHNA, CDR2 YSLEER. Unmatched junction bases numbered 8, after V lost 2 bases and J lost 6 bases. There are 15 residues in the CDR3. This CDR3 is CASSQSSGTPTEQYF. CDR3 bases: TGCGCCAGCAGCCAATCTAGCGGGACCCCTACCGAGCAGTACTTC.

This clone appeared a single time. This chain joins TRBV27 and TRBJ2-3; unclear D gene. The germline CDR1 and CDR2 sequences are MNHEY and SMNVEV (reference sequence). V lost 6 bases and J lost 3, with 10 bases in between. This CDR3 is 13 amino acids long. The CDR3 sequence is CASRALRTDTQYF. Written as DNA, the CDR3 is TGTGCCAGCAGGGCGCTACGTACAGATACGCAGTATTTT.

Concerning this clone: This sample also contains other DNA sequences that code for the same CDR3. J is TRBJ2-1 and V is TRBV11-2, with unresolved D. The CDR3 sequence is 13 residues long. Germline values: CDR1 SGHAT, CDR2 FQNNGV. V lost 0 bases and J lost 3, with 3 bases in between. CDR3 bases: TGTGCCAGCAGCTTAGACGGCTACAATGAGCAGTTCTTC. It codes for CASSLDGYNEQFF.

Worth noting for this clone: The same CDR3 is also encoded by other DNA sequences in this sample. The CDR3: CAWSVLGGDTQYF. CDR3 coding DNA: TGTGCCTGGAGTGTACTGGGGGGGGATACGCAGTATTTT. This sequence joins TRBV30 and TRBJ2-3; 7 nucleotides match TRBD2. V lost 0 bases and J lost 6; bases outside the gene matches: 3. Germline values: CDR1 GTSNPN, CDR2 SVGIG (reference sequence). CDR3 length: 13 amino acids.

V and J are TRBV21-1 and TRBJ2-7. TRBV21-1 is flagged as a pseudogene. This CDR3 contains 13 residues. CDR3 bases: TGTGCCAGCAGCAAAGTAACCACCTACGAGCAGTACTTC. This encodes CASSKVTTYEQYF.

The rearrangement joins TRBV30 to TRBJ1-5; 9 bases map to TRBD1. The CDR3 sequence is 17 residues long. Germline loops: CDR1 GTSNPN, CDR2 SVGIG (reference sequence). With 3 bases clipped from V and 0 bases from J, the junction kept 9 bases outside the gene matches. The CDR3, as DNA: TGTGCCTGGAGCTCAACCCGGACAGGGGATAGCAATCAGCCCCAGCATTTT. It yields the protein CAWSSTRTGDSNQPQHF.

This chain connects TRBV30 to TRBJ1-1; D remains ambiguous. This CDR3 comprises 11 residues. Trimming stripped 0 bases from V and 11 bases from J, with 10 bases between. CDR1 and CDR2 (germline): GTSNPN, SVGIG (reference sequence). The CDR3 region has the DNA TGTGCCTGGAGTGTACTGGATATCGCTTTCTTT. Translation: CAWSVLDIAFF.

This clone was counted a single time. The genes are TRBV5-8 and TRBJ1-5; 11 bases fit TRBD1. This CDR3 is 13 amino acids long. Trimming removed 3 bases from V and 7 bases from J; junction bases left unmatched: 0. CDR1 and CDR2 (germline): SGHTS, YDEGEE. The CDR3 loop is CASSWTGGQPQHF. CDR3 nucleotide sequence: TGTGCCAGCAGCTGGACAGGGGGCCAGCCCCAGCATTTT.

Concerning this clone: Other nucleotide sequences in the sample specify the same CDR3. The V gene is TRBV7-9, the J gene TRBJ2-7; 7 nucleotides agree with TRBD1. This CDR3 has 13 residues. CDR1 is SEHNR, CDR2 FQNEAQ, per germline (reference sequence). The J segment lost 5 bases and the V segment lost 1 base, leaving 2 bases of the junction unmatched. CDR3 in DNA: TGTGCCAGCAGCTTAGTAACAGGGGACGAGCAGTACTTC. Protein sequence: CASSLVTGDEQYF.

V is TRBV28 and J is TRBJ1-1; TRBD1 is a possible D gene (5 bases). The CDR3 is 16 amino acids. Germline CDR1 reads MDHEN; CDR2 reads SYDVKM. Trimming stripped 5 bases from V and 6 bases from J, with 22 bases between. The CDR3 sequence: CASSPTGDSFVAEAFF. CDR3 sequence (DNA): TGTGCCAGCAGTCCAACCGGAGACAGTTTTGTCGCTGAAGCTTTCTTT. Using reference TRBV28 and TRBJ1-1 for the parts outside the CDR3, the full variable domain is DVKVTQSSRYLVKRTGEKVFLECVQDMDHENMFWYRQDPGLGLRLIYFSYDVKMKEKGDIPEGYSVSREKKERFSLILESASTNQTSMYLCASSPTGDSFVAEAFFGQGTRLTVV.

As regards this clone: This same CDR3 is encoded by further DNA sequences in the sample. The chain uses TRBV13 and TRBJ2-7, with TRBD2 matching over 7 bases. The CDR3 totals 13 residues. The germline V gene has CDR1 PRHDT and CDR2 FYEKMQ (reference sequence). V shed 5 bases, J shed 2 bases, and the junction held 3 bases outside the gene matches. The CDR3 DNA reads TGTGCCAGCAGCCCCGGACTAGCCTACGAGCAGTACTTC. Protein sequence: CASSPGLAYEQYF.

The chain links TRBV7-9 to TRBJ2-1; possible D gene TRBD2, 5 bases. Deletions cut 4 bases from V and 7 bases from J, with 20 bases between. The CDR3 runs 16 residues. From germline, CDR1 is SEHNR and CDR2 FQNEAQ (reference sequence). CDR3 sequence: CASSSALSPGMNEQFF. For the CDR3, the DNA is TGTGCCAGCAGCTCCGCATTGTCCCCGGGAATGAATGAGCAGTTCTTC.

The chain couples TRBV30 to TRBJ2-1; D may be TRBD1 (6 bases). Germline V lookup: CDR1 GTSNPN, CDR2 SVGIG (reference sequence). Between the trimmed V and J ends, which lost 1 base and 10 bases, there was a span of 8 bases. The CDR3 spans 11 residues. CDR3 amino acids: CAWSAGQEQFF. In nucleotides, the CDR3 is TGTGCCTGGAGTGCAGGACAGGAGCAGTTCTTC.

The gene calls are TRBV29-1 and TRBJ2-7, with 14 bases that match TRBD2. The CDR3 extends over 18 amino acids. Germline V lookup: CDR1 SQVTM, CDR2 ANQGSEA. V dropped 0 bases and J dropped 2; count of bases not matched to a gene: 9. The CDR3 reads CSVEEPGTSGSGTYEQYF. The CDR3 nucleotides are TGCAGCGTTGAAGAGCCCGGGACTAGCGGGAGTGGTACCTACGAGCAGTACTTC.

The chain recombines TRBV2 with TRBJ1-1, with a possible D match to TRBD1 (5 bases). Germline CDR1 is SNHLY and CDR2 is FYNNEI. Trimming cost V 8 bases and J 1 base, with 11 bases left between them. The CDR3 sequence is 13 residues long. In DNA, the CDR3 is TGTGCCAGCCGGGACCGCCAGAACACTGAAGCTTTCTTT. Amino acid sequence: CASRDRQNTEAFF.

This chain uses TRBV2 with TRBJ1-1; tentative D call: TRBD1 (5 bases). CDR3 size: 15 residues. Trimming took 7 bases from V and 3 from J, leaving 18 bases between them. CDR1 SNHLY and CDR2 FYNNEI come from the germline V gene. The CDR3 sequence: CASTPRKGQDTEAFF. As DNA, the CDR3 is TGTGCCAGCACCCCTAGGAAGGGGCAGGACACTGAAGCTTTCTTT.

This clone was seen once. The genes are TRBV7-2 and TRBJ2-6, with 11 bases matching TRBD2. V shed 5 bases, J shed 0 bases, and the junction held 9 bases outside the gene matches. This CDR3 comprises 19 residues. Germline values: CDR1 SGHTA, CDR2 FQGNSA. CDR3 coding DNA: TGTGCCAGCAGCCAGTGGACTAGCGGGTTCTTCTCTGGGGCCAACGTCCTGACTTTC. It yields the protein CASSQWTSGFFSGANVLTF.

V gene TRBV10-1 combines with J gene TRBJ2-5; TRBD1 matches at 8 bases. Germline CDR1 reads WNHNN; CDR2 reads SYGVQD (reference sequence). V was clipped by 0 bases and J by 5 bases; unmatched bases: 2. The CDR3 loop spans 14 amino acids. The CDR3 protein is CASSESDRDETQYF. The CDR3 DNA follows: TGCGCCAGCAGTGAGTCGGACAGGGATGAGACCCAGTACTTC.

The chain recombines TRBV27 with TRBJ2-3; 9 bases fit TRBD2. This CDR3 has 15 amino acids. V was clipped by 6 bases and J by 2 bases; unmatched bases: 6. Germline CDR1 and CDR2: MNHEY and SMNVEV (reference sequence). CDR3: CASSPLAGITDTQYF. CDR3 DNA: TGTGCCAGCAGCCCTCTAGCGGGAATCACAGATACGCAGTATTTT.

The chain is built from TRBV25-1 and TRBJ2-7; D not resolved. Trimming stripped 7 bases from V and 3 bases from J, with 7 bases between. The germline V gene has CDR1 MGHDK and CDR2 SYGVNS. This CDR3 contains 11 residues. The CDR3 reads CASTPDYEQYF. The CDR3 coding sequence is TGTGCCAGCACCCCCGACTACGAGCAGTACTTC.

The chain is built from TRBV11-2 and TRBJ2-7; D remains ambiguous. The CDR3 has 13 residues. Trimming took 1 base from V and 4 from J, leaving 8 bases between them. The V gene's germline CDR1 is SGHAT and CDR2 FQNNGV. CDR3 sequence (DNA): TGTGCCAGCAGCTTAGTTACTCGTTACGAGCAGTACTTC. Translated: CASSLVTRYEQYF.

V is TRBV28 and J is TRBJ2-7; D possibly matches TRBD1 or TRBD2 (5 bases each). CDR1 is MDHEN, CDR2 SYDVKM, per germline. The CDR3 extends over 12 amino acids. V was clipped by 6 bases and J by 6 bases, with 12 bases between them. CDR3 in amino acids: CASSSPGAEQYF. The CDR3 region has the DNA TGTGCCAGCAGCTCTCCCGGGGCCGAGCAGTACTTC.

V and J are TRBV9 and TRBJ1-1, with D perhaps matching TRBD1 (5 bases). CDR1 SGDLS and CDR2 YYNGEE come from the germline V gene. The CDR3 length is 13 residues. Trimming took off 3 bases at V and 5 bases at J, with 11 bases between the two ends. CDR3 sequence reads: CASSGDAGTEAFF. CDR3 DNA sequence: TGTGCCAGCAGCGGGGACGCGGGGACTGAAGCTTTCTTT. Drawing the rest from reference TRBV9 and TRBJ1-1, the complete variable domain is DSGVTQTPKHLITATGQRVTLRCSPRSGDLSVYWYQQSLDQGLQFLIQYYNGEERAKGNILERFSAQQFPDLHSELNLSSLELGDSALYFCASSGDAGTEAFFGQGTRLTVV.

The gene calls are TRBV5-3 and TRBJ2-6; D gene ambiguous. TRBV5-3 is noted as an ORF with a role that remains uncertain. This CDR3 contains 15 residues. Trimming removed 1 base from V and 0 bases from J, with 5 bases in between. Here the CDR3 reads CARSLSLSGANVLTF. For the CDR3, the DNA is TGTGCCAGAAGCTTGTCCCTCTCTGGGGCCAACGTCCTGACTTTC.

The CDR3 region has the DNA TGCGCCAGCAGCCAAGATCCAGGTCCAGCCAAAAACATTCAGTACTTC. Translating it yields CASSQDPGPAKNIQYF. The V call is TRBV4-3, the J call TRBJ2-4; D call uncertain. The V end was cut by 0 bases, the J end by 0 bases, with 9 bases between. Germline-derived CDR1 and CDR2 are LGHNA and YSLEER. This CDR3 spans 16 amino acids.

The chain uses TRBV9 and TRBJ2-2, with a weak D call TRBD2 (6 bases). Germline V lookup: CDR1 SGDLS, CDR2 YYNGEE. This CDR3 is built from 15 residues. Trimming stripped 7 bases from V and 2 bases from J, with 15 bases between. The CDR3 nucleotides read TGTGCCAGCCATACTGGAGGGTCAAACACCGGGGAGCTGTTTTTT. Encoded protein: CASHTGGSNTGELFF.

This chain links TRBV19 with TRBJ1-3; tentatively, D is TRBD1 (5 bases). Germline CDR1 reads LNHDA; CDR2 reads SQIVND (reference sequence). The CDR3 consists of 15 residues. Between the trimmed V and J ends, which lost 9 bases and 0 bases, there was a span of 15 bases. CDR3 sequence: CASKRDGTSGNTIYF. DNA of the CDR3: TGTGCCAGCAAGAGGGACGGAACCTCTGGAAACACCATATATTTT.